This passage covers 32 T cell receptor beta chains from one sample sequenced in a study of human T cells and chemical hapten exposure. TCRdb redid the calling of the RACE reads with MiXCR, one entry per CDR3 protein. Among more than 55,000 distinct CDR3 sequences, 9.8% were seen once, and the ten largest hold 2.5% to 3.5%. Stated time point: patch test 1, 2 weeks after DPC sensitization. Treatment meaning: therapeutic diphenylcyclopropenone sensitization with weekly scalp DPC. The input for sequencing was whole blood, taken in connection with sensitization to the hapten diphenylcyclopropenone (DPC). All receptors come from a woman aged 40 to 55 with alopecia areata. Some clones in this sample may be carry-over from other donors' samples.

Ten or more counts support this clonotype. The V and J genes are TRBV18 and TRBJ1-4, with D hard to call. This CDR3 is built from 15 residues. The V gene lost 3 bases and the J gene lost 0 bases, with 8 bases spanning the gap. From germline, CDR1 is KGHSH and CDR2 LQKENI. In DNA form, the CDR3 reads TGTGCCAGCTCACCGAGGTTTGCAACTAATGAAAAACTGTTTTTT. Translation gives CASSPRFATNEKLFF. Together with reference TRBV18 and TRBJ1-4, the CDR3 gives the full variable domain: NAGVMQNPRHLVRRRGQEARLRCSPMKGHSHVYWYRQLPEEGLKFMVYLQKENIIDESGMPKERFSAEFPKEGPSILRIQQVVRGDSAAYFCASSPRFATNEKLFFGSGTQLSVL.

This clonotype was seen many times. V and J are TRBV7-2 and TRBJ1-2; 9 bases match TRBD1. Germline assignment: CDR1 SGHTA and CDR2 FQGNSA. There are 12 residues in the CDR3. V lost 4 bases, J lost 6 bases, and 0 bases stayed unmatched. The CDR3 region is CASSWDRDGYTF. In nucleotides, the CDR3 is TGTGCCAGCAGCTGGGACAGGGATGGCTACACCTTC. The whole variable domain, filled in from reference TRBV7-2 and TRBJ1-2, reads GAGVSQSPSNKVTEKGKDVELRCDPISGHTALYWYRQSLGQGLEFLIYFQGNSAPDKSGLPSDRFSAERTGGSVSTLTIQRTQQEDSAVYLCASSWDRDGYTFGSGTRLTVV.

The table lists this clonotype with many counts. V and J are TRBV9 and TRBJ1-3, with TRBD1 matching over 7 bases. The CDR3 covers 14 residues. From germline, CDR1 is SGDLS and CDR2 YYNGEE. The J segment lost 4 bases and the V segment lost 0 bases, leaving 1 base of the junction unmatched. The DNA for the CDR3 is TGTGCCAGCAGCGTAGGGACAGGAGGAAACACCATATATTTT. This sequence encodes CASSVGTGGNTIYF. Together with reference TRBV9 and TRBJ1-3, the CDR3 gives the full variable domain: DSGVTQTPKHLITATGQRVTLRCSPRSGDLSVYWYQQSLDQGLQFLIQYYNGEERAKGNILERFSAQQFPDLHSELNLSSLELGDSALYFCASSVGTGGNTIYFGEGSWLTVV.

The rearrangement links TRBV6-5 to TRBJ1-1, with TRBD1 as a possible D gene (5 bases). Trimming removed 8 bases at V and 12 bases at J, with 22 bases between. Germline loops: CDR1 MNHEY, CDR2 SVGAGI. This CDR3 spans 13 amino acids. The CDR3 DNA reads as TGTGCCAGCCCTTATCGGGGCGAGACAATGTCTTTCTTT. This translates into CASPYRGETMSFF.

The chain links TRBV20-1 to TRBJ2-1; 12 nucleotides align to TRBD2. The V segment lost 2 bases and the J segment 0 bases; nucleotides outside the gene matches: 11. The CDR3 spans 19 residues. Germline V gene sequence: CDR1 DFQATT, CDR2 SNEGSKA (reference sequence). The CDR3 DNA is TGCAGTGCTAGACTAGCGGGGGGGACCTACCGGGGCTCCTACAATGAGCAGTTCTTC. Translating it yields CSARLAGGTYRGSYNEQFF.

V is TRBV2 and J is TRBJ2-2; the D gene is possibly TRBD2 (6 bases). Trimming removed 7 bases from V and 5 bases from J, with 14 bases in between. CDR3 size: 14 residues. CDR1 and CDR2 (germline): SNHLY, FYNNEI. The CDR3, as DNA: TGTGCCAGCACCGGGGGTAGTTCAACCGGGGAGCTGTTTTTT. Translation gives CASTGGSSTGELFF.

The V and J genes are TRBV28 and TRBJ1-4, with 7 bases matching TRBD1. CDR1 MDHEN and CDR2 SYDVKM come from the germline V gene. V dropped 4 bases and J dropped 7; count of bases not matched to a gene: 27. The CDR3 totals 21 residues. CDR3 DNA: TGTGCCAGCAGTTCCTTTTGGGGAAATTGGGGTACGGACAGGTCCAGTGAAAAACTGTTTTTT. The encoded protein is CASSSFWGNWGTDRSSEKLFF.

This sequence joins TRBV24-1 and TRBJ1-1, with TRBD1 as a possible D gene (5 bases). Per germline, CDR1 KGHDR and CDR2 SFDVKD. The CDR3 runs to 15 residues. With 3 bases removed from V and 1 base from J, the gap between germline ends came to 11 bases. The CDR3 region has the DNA TGTGCCACCAGTGATAATCAGGGAGGGAACACTGAAGCTTTCTTT. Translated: CATSDNQGGNTEAFF.

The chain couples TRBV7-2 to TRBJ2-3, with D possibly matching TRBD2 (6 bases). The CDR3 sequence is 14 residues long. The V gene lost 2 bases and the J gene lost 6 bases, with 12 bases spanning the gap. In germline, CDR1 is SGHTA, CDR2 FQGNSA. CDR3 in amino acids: CASSLMRGWDTQYF. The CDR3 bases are TGTGCCAGCAGCTTAATGCGGGGCTGGGATACGCAGTATTTT.

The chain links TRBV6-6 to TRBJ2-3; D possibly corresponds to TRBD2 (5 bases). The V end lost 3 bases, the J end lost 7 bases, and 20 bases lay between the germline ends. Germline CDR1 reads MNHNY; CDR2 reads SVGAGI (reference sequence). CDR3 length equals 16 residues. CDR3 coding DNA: TGTGCCAGCAGTTATTTTGCGGACCCCCCGGGGAATACGCAGTATTTT. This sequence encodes CASSYFADPPGNTQYF.

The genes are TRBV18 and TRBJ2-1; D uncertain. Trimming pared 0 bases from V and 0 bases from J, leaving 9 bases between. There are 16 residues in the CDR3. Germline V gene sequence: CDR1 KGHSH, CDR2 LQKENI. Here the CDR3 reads CASSPPVQSSYNEQFF. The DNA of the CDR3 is TGTGCCAGCTCACCACCGGTTCAGAGCTCCTACAATGAGCAGTTCTTC.

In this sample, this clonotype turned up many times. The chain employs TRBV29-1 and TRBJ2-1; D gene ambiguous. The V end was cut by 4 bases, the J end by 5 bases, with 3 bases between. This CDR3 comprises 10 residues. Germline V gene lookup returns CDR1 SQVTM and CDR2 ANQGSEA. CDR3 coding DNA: TGCAGCGTTGGAAACAATGAGCAGTTCTTC. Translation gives CSVGNNEQFF.

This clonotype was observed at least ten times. CDR3 loop: CASSLKAGGLSRWYF. CDR3 in DNA: TGTGCCAGCAGTTTGAAAGCGGGGGGACTTTCTCGCTGGTACTTC. The chain employs TRBV28 and TRBJ2-7, with 9 positions matching TRBD2. The V segment lost 3 bases and the J segment 12 bases; nucleotides outside the gene matches: 15. The germline CDR1 and CDR2 sequences are MDHEN and SYDVKM. CDR3 size: 15 residues.

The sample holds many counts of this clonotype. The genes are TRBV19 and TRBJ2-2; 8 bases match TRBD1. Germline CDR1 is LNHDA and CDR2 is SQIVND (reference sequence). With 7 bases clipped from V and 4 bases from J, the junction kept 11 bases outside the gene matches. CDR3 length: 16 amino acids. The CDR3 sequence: CASIHGRTGSTGELFF. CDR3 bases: TGTGCCAGTATCCATGGAAGGACAGGGTCCACCGGGGAGCTGTTTTTT.

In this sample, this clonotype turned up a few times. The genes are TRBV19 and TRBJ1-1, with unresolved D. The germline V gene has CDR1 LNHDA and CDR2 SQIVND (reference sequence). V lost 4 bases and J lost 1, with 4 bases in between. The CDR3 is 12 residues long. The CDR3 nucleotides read TGTGCCAGTAGTAATGGGAACACTGAAGCTTTCTTT. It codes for CASSNGNTEAFF.

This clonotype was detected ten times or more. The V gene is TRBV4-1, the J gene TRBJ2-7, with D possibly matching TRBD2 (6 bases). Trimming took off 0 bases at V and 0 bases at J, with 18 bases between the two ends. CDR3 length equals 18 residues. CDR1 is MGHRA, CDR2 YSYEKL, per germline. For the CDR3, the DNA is TGCGCCAGCAGCCAAGATCAGGGAGGCAGGCCGAGCTCCTACGAGCAGTACTTC. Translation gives CASSQDQGGRPSSYEQYF.

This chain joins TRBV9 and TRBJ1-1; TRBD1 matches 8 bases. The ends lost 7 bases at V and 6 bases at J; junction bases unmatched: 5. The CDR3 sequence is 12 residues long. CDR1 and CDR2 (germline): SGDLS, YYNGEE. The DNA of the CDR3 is TGTGCCAGCTCCAGGGGGCAAGCTGAAGCTTTCTTT. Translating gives CASSRGQAEAFF.

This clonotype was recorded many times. The CDR3 region has the DNA TGTGCCAGCAGCCCGGGGACAGCGGATTTGCAGGAGACCCAGTACTTC. This encodes CASSPGTADLQETQYF. This rearrangement joins TRBV12-3 or TRBV12-4 to TRBJ2-5, with 7 nucleotides matching TRBD1. V lost 6 bases to trimming and J lost 5 bases; unmatched junction nucleotides: 15. This CDR3 is built from 16 residues.

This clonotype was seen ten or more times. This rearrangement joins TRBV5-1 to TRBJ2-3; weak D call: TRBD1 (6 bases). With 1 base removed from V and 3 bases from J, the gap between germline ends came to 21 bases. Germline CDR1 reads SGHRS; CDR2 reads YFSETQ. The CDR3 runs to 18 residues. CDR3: CASSLTPQGTATTDTQYF. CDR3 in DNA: TGCGCCAGCAGCTTGACACCCCAGGGGACCGCGACGACAGATACGCAGTATTTT. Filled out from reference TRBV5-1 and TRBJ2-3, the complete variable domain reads KAGVTQTPRYLIKTRGQQVTLSCSPISGHRSVSWYQQTPGQGLQFLFEYFSETQRNKGNFPGRFSGRQFSNSRSEMNVSTLELGDSALYLCASSLTPQGTATTDTQYFGPGTRLTVL.

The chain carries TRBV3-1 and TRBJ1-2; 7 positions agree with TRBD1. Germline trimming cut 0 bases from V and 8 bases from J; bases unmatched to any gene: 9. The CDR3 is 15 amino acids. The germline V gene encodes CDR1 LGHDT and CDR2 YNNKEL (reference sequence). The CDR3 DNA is TGTGCCAGCAGCCAAGATGGGACAGTAACGTGGGGCTACACCTTC. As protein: CASSQDGTVTWGYTF.

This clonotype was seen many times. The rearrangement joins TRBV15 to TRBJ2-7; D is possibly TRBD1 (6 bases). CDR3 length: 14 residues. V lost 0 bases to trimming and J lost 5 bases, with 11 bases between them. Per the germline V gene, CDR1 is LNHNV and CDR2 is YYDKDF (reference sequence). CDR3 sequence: CATSRDPTGNEQYF. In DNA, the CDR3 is TGTGCCACCAGCAGAGACCCGACAGGTAACGAGCAGTACTTC.

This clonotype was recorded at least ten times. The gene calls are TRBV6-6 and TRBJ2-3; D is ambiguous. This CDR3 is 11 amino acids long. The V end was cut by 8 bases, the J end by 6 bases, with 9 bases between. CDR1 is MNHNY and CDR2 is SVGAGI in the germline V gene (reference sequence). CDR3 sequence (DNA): TGTGCCAGCTCCGTTCATGATACGCAGTATTTT. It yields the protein CASSVHDTQYF.

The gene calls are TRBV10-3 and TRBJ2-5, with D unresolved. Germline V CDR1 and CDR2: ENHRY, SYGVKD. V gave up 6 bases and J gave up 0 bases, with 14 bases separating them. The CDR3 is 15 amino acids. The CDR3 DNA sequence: TGTGCCATCAGGGGCGTGGAGAATGACCAAGAGACCCAGTACTTC. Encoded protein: CAIRGVENDQETQYF.

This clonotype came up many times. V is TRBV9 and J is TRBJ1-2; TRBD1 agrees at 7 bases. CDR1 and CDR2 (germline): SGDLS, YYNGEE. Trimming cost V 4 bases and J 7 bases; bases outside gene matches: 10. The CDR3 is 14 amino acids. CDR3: CASSLNRGQGGYTF. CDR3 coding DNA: TGTGCCAGCAGCCTGAACAGGGGTCAGGGTGGCTACACCTTC.

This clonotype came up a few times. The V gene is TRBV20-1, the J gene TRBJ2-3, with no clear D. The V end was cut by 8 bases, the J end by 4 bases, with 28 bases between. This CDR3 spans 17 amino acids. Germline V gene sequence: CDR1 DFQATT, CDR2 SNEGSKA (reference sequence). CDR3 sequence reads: CSWATLLPGSQADTQYF. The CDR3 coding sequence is TGCAGTTGGGCTACCTTGCTACCAGGCTCGCAGGCAGATACGCAGTATTTT.

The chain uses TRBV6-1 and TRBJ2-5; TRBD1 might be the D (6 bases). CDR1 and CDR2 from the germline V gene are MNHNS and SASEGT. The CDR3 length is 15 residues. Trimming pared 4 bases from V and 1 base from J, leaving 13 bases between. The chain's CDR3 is CASSVGGLSQETQYF. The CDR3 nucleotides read TGTGCCAGCAGTGTTGGGGGCCTCAGCCAAGAGACCCAGTACTTC.

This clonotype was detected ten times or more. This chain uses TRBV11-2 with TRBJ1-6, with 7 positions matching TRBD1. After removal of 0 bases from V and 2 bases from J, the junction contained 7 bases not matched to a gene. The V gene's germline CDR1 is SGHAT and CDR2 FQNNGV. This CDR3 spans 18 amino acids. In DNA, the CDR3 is TGTGCCAGCAGCTTAGAGGGGACGACAGGGACCTATAATTCACCCCTCCACTTT. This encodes CASSLEGTTGTYNSPLHF.

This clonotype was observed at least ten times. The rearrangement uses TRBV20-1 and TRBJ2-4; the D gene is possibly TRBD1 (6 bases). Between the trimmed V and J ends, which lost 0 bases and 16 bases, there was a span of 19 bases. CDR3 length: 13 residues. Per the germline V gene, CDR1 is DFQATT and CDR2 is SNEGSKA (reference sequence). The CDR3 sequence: CSARDFLRDMDYF. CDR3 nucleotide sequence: TGCAGTGCTAGAGATTTCTTAAGGGACATGGACTACTTC.

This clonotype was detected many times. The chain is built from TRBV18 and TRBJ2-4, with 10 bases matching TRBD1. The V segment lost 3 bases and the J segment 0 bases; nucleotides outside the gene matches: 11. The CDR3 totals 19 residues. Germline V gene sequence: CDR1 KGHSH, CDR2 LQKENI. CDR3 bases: TGTGCCAGCTCACCTACCGACAGGGGGCCTCTCTTAGCCAAAAACATTCAGTACTTC. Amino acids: CASSPTDRGPLLAKNIQYF.

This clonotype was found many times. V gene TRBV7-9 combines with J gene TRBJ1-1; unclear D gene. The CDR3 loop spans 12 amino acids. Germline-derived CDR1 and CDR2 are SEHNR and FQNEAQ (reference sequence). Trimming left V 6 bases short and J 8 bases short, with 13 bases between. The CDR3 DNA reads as TGTGCCAGCAGGCCGACCGGCACGGAAGCTTTCTTT. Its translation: CASRPTGTEAFF.

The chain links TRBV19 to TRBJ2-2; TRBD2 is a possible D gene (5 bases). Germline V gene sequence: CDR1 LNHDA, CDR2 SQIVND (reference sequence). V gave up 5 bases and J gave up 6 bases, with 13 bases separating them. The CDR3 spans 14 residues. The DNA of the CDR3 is TGTGCCAGTAGTCTCAGACCGCGGGCCGGGGAGCTGTTTTTT. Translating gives CASSLRPRAGELFF.

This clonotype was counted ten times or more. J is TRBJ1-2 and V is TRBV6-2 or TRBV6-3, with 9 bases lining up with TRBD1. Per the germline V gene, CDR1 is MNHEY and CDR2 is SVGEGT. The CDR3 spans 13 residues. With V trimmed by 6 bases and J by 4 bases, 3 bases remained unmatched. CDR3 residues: CASRPDRGYGYTF. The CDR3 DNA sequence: TGTGCCAGCAGGCCGGACAGGGGCTATGGCTACACCTTC.